The clone carrying this T cell receptor beta chain has ten or more counts. The antigen is undetermined. In making TCR beta libraries, quantitative 5'-RACE with molecular barcodes was used. Using its own MiXCR run on the 5' RACE reads, TCRdb lists one record per CDR3 protein. The data contain more than 35,000 distinct CDR3 sequences, about 6% of them singletons. The data derive from a study of CD8 T cells in ankylosing spondylitis. General study points: Earlier studies detected some motif variants in reactive arthritis synovial fluid and blood. Disease-linked clones, CD8+, were relatively rare in peripheral blood. Enrichment of disease-linked clones was reportedly significant in matched ankylosing spondylitis synovial fluid.

The sequencing input was blood, either unsorted or a sorted T cell fraction (not recorded which). The clonotype was recovered from a male donor with ankylosing spondylitis or in good health (not recorded which).

The CDR3 bases are TGTGCCAGCAGCTTAGCGATCGCTAGCGGGAGCCCAGATACGCAGTATTTT. It yields the protein CASSLAIASGSPDTQYF. The chain uses TRBV7-9 and TRBJ2-3, with 10 bases lining up with TRBD2. CDR1 and CDR2 (germline): SEHNR, FQNEAQ (reference sequence). The CDR3 spans 17 residues. Trimming took 0 bases from V and 4 from J; bases not matched to a gene: 7. The full variable domain, in which reference TRBV7-9 and TRBJ2-3 provide the parts outside the CDR3, is DTGVSQNPRHKITKRGQNVTFRCDPISEHNRLYWYRQTLGQGPEFLTYFQNEAQLEKSRLLSDRFSAERPKGSFSTLEIQRTEQGDSAMYLCASSLAIASGSPDTQYFGPGTRLTVL.